This T cell receptor (beta chain) was observed in a study of blood T cells in healthy people across ages. Next came a second PCR, run for about 6 to 11 cycles, which used a sample-barcoded 5' primer along with a J-beta primer mix. TCRdb ran MiXCR on the 5' RACE reads and lists one entry per CDR3 protein. The sample records some 880,000 distinct CDR3 sequences, around 36% being singletons. This clonotype was detected many times. The sample taken for sequencing was blood. The source of this sequence is a man aged 18 to 30 in good health.

CDR3 sequence reads: CASRESTDTQYF. CDR3 DNA sequence: TGTGCCAGCAGGGAGAGCACAGATACGCAGTATTTT. The gene calls are TRBV7-9 and TRBJ2-3; D is unclear. This CDR3 has 12 residues. V lost 6 bases, J lost 0 bases, and 4 bases lay in between. Germline CDR1 SEHNR, CDR2 FQNEAQ (reference sequence).